The rows below give T cell receptor beta chains drawn from one sample of a study of T cells in localized non-small cell lung cancer. The method was immunoSEQ multiplex PCR; TCRdb's version includes in-frame clones alone and lacks a portion of them. This sample has around 78,000 clones; around nine tenths occur once, and the top ten carry more than 20%. Sequences were derived from peripheral blood, sampled before any cancer treatment. Receptors originate from a woman between 35 and 75 years old with stage I squamous cell lung carcinoma. The CDR3 runs from the conserved cysteine through the conserved F or W. Fields, in order: CDR3 length, clone size, D gene, J gene, V gene, CDR3 protein, CDR3 DNA. A D gene is named only where the DNA matches it firmly. Clone size is not always given. Where it is, it says once, few, many or a class for expanded clones.

CDR3 length: 13
clone size: -
D gene: -
J gene: TRBJ2-3
V gene: TRBV7-3
CDR3 protein: CASSLMGADTQYF
CDR3 DNA: TGTGCCAGCAGCTTAATGGGGGCAGATACGCAGTATTTT

CDR3 length: 11
clone size: once
D gene: -
J gene: TRBJ2-3
V gene: TRBV20-1
CDR3 protein: CSAWAGDTQYF
CDR3 DNA: TGCAGTGCTTGGGCGGGAGATACGCAGTATTTT

CDR3 length: 12
clone size: -
D gene: -
J gene: TRBJ1-1
V gene: TRBV19
CDR3 protein: CASSRQNTEAFF
CDR3 DNA: TGTGCCAGTAGTCGGCAGAACACTGAAGCTTTCTTT

CDR3 length: 13
clone size: -
D gene: -
J gene: TRBJ1-5
V gene: TRBV5-8
CDR3 protein: CASSLAVGQPQHF
CDR3 DNA: TGTGCCAGCAGCTTGGCCGTCGGTCAGCCCCAGCATTTT

CDR3 length: 15
clone size: -
D gene: -
J gene: TRBJ2-7
V gene: TRBV27
CDR3 protein: CASSSFVGMGYEQYF
CDR3 DNA: TGTGCCAGCAGTTCCTTCGTAGGGATGGGCTACGAGCAGTACTTC

CDR3 length: 16
clone size: -
D gene: TRBD1
J gene: TRBJ1-1
V gene: TRBV6-5
CDR3 protein: CASSYSRTGGLIEAFF
CDR3 DNA: TGTGCCAGCAGTTACTCGCGGACAGGGGGATTGATTGAAGCTTTCTTT

CDR3 length: 17
clone size: -
D gene: TRBD1
J gene: TRBJ1-2
V gene: TRBV30
CDR3 protein: CAWSTTGPGFFNYGYTF
CDR3 DNA: TGTGCCTGGAGTACGACAGGGCCCGGATTTTTTAACTATGGCTACACCTTC

CDR3 length: 15
clone size: once
D gene: -
J gene: TRBJ2-1
V gene: TRBV5-1
CDR3 protein: CASGKQASSYNEQFF
CDR3 DNA: TGCGCCAGCGGCAAACAGGCGAGCTCCTACAATGAGCAGTTCTTC

CDR3 length: 12
clone size: once
D gene: -
J gene: TRBJ2-1
V gene: TRBV30
CDR3 protein: CAWSKSYNEQFF
CDR3 DNA: TGTGCCTGGAGTAAGTCCTACAATGAGCAGTTCTTC

CDR3 length: 16
clone size: once
D gene: TRBD1
J gene: TRBJ1-4
V gene: TRBV4-1
CDR3 protein: CASSRDPTGVNEKLFF
CDR3 DNA: TGCGCCAGCAGCCGCGACCCTACAGGGGTAAATGAGAAACTGTTTTTT

CDR3 length: 14
clone size: -
D gene: -
J gene: TRBJ1-1
V gene: TRBV6-5
CDR3 protein: CASSYLGGIGEAFF
CDR3 DNA: TGTGCCAGCAGTTACTTGGGGGGCATTGGTGAAGCTTTCTTT

CDR3 length: 16
clone size: -
D gene: TRBD1
J gene: TRBJ2-5
V gene: TRBV25-1
CDR3 protein: CASSDIKQGTFSEQYF
CDR3 DNA: TGTGCCAGCAGTGATATTAAACAGGGGACCTTTTCTGAGCAGTACTTC

CDR3 length: 18
clone size: -
D gene: -
J gene: TRBJ1-4
V gene: TRBV12-5
CDR3 protein: CASGLVTTMGALNEKLFF
CDR3 DNA: TGTGCTAGTGGTTTGGTCACTACCATGGGGGCTCTTAATGAAAAACTGTTTTTT

CDR3 length: 15
clone size: -
D gene: -
J gene: TRBJ2-4
V gene: TRBV14
CDR3 protein: CASSPHQVAKNIQYF
CDR3 DNA: TGTGCCAGCAGCCCCCACCAGGTAGCCAAAAACATTCAGTACTTC

CDR3 length: 11
clone size: -
D gene: -
J gene: TRBJ2-5
V gene: TRBV5-1
CDR3 protein: CASRVGETQYF
CDR3 DNA: TGCGCGAGCAGGGTGGGAGAGACCCAGTACTTC

CDR3 length: 16
clone size: -
D gene: -
J gene: TRBJ2-1
V gene: TRBV5-4
CDR3 protein: CASSFSGTVTYNEQFF
CDR3 DNA: TGTGCCAGCAGCTTCTCCGGGACCGTTACCTACAATGAGCAGTTCTTC

CDR3 length: 19
clone size: -
D gene: TRBD2
J gene: TRBJ2-3
V gene: TRBV4-2
CDR3 protein: CASSQEGLAGISGRDTQYF
CDR3 DNA: TGTGCCAGCAGCCAGGAGGGACTAGCGGGTATATCCGGTAGAGATACGCAGTATTTT

CDR3 length: 14
clone size: -
D gene: -
J gene: TRBJ1-5
V gene: TRBV5-5
CDR3 protein: CASSPLGGDQPQHF
CDR3 DNA: TGTGCCAGCAGCCCCCTGGGGGGGGATCAGCCCCAGCATTTT

CDR3 length: 16
clone size: -
D gene: -
J gene: TRBJ1-2
V gene: TRBV18
CDR3 protein: CASSPSGNQGIDGYTF
CDR3 DNA: TGTGCCAGCTCACCATCGGGTAACCAGGGAATAGATGGCTACACCTTC

CDR3 length: 16
clone size: -
D gene: -
J gene: TRBJ2-1
V gene: TRBV5-6
CDR3 protein: CASSPPWGTSDNEQFF
CDR3 DNA: TGTGCCAGCAGCCCACCCTGGGGGACCTCAGACAATGAGCAGTTCTTC

CDR3 length: 17
clone size: -
D gene: TRBD1
J gene: TRBJ2-3
V gene: TRBV5-6
CDR3 protein: CASSLGLDRGQGDTQYF
CDR3 DNA: TGTGCCAGCAGCTTGGGTTTGGACAGGGGCCAGGGAGATACGCAGTATTTT

CDR3 length: 13
clone size: -
D gene: -
J gene: TRBJ1-2
V gene: TRBV29-1
CDR3 protein: CSVEGRGGYGYTF
CDR3 DNA: TGCAGCGTTGAAGGCAGGGGAGGTTATGGCTACACCTTC

CDR3 length: 12
clone size: -
D gene: -
J gene: TRBJ1-5
V gene: TRBV15
CDR3 protein: CATSSYDQPQHF
CDR3 DNA: TGTGCCACCAGCAGTTACGATCAGCCCCAGCATTTT

CDR3 length: 17
clone size: medium-sized
D gene: TRBD2
J gene: TRBJ2-5
V gene: TRBV5-1
CDR3 protein: CASSLDPTSGPQETQYF
CDR3 DNA: TGCGCCAGCAGCCTCGATCCTACTAGCGGGCCTCAAGAGACCCAGTACTTC

CDR3 length: 16
clone size: -
D gene: TRBD2
J gene: TRBJ2-3
V gene: TRBV5-4
CDR3 protein: CASSPRLAENTDTQYF
CDR3 DNA: TGTGCCAGCAGCCCGCGACTAGCGGAAAACACAGATACGCAGTATTTT

CDR3 length: 11
clone size: -
D gene: -
J gene: TRBJ1-4
V gene: TRBV30
CDR3 protein: CAWSGGEKLFF
CDR3 DNA: TGTGCCTGGAGTGGAGGAGAAAAACTGTTTTTT

CDR3 length: 13
clone size: -
D gene: -
J gene: TRBJ1-1
V gene: TRBV18
CDR3 protein: CASSPQRTTEAFF
CDR3 DNA: TGTGCCAGCTCACCTCAGAGGACGACTGAAGCTTTCTTT

CDR3 length: 13
clone size: -
D gene: TRBD1
J gene: TRBJ1-1
V gene: TRBV10-2
CDR3 protein: CASRGQGGTEAFF
CDR3 DNA: TGCGCCAGCAGGGGACAGGGGGGCACTGAAGCTTTCTTT

CDR3 length: 14
clone size: -
D gene: TRBD1
J gene: TRBJ2-7
V gene: TRBV14
CDR3 protein: CASSHQQGSNKQYF
CDR3 DNA: TGTGCCAGCAGCCATCAACAGGGGAGTAATAAGCAGTACTTC

CDR3 length: 15
clone size: -
D gene: TRBD1
J gene: TRBJ2-1
V gene: TRBV11-3
CDR3 protein: CASSPGTGSYNEQFF
CDR3 DNA: TGTGCCAGCAGCCCCGGGACAGGCTCCTACAATGAGCAGTTCTTC

CDR3 length: 15
clone size: once
D gene: -
J gene: TRBJ1-2
V gene: TRBV11-2
CDR3 protein: CASSLDPRSYYGYTF
CDR3 DNA: TGTGCCAGCAGCTTAGATCCTAGAAGTTATTATGGCTACACCTTC

CDR3 length: 15
clone size: -
D gene: -
J gene: TRBJ1-2
V gene: TRBV6-5
CDR3 protein: CASSYGHRDGGGYTF
CDR3 DNA: TGTGCCAGCAGTTACGGTCATCGTGACGGCGGGGGCTACACCTTC

CDR3 length: 12
clone size: -
D gene: -
J gene: TRBJ2-7
V gene: TRBV2
CDR3 protein: CASSGQGYEQYF
CDR3 DNA: TGTGCCAGCAGTGGCCAGGGCTACGAGCAGTACTTC

CDR3 length: 13
clone size: few
D gene: -
J gene: TRBJ2-2
V gene: TRBV11-2
CDR3 protein: CASTFGYTGELFF
CDR3 DNA: TGTGCCAGCACCTTCGGGTACACCGGGGAGCTGTTTTTT

CDR3 length: 13
clone size: once
D gene: -
J gene: TRBJ1-2
V gene: TRBV6-1
CDR3 protein: CASSPVGDASYTF
CDR3 DNA: TGTGCCAGCAGTCCGGTGGGGGACGCTAGCTACACCTTC

CDR3 length: 13
clone size: -
D gene: -
J gene: TRBJ1-5
V gene: TRBV6-4
CDR3 protein: CAKTVNSNQPQHF
CDR3 DNA: TGTGCCAAGACTGTTAATAGCAATCAGCCCCAGCATTTT

CDR3 length: 15
clone size: -
D gene: TRBD2
J gene: TRBJ2-1
V gene: TRBV9
CDR3 protein: CASSVGLASYNEQFF
CDR3 DNA: TGTGCCAGCAGCGTGGGACTAGCGTCCTACAATGAGCAGTTCTTC

CDR3 length: 13
clone size: -
D gene: -
J gene: TRBJ1-6
V gene: TRBV4-1
CDR3 protein: CASSPRGRSPLHF
CDR3 DNA: TGCGCCAGCAGCCCCCGGGGGCGATCACCCCTCCACTTT

CDR3 length: 15
clone size: -
D gene: -
J gene: TRBJ1-2
V gene: TRBV19
CDR3 protein: CASSTGSYANYGYTF
CDR3 DNA: TGTGCCAGTAGTACAGGGTCCTACGCAAACTATGGCTACACCTTC

CDR3 length: 15
clone size: -
D gene: TRBD1
J gene: TRBJ2-7
V gene: TRBV4-1
CDR3 protein: CASSQVGQGAYEQYF
CDR3 DNA: TGCGCCAGCAGCCAAGTTGGCCAGGGGGCCTACGAGCAGTACTTC

CDR3 length: 13
clone size: -
D gene: -
J gene: TRBJ2-3
V gene: TRBV27
CDR3 protein: CASSRKTGNTQYF
CDR3 DNA: TGTGCCAGCAGTCGGAAGACGGGGAATACGCAGTATTTT

CDR3 length: 16
clone size: -
D gene: -
J gene: TRBJ1-5
V gene: TRBV6-4
CDR3 protein: CASSDSQDNSNQPQHF
CDR3 DNA: TGTGCCAGCAGTGACTCCCAGGACAATAGCAATCAGCCCCAGCATTTT

CDR3 length: 13
clone size: -
D gene: -
J gene: TRBJ2-5
V gene: TRBV5-6
CDR3 protein: CASSLSLQETQYF
CDR3 DNA: TGTGCCAGCAGCTTGAGTCTCCAAGAGACCCAGTACTTC

CDR3 length: 14
clone size: -
D gene: -
J gene: TRBJ1-1
V gene: TRBV29-1
CDR3 protein: CSVEMYSQNTEAFF
CDR3 DNA: TGCAGCGTTGAAATGTACAGCCAGAACACTGAAGCTTTCTTT

CDR3 length: 16
clone size: -
D gene: -
J gene: TRBJ1-1
V gene: TRBV13
CDR3 protein: CASSPLGGQFGTEAFF
CDR3 DNA: TGTGCCAGCAGCCCTCTTGGGGGGCAGTTCGGCACTGAAGCTTTCTTT

CDR3 length: 12
clone size: -
D gene: -
J gene: TRBJ1-6
V gene: TRBV9
CDR3 protein: CASSSALSPLHF
CDR3 DNA: TGTGCCAGCAGCTCGGCATTATCACCCCTCCACTTT

CDR3 length: 14
clone size: -
D gene: TRBD1
J gene: TRBJ2-5
V gene: TRBV5-4
CDR3 protein: CASSARGPQETQYF
CDR3 DNA: TGTGCCAGCAGCGCTAGGGGGCCCCAAGAGACCCAGTACTTC